This T cell receptor beta chain was recovered during a study of T cell responses to AZD1222 COVID-19 vaccine. Background on the study: Doses given second, at about 4 or about 12 weeks, were pooled.

Germline V gene sequence: CDR1 SGHRS, CDR2 YFSETQ. The CDR3 spans 14 residues. With V trimmed by 5 bases and J by 2 bases, 6 bases remained unmatched. The data were produced by immunoSEQ multiplex PCR, yet TCRdb's version contains in-frame clones alone and is incomplete. Of roughly 120,000 clones listed, roughly 90% are singletons. The chain uses TRBV5-1 and TRBJ2-7, with 8 bases aligning to TRBD2. The starting material was peripheral blood, obtained on day 0 of AZD1222 vaccination. The source is an adult in good health. The CDR3 sequence: CASRLSGGTYEQYF. DNA of the CDR3: TGCGCCAGCAGACTAAGCGGGGGAACCTACGAGCAGTACTTC.